This T cell receptor (beta chain) emerged from a study of cytomegalovirus exposure and HLA in healthy donors. The study's findings and limits: Reports state that TCR beta sequences accurately predicted most subjects' HLA-A and HLA-B alleles. A later analysis found common viral pathogens apparently linked to several of the most significant clusters. Exclusion applied to some V segments, including TRBV6-2 and TRBV6-3, as they were indistinguishable. Fewer N-insertions than the 666-donor mean were reportedly shown by an Asian-associated ancestry cluster in a later analysis.

Points on this clone: No antigen is known for it.

60 Vbeta and 13 Jbeta primers were used in PCR. Sequencing was performed with immunoSEQ multiplex PCR; in TCRdb, only in-frame clones are kept and a portion is missing. The sample yields approximately 150,000 clones, around 80% seen once. The CDR3 spans 16 residues. Looked up from germline, CDR1 is SGHRS and CDR2 is YFSETQ. V lost 2 bases and J 8 bases, leaving 22 bases between the germline ends. Input material: PBMCs. The clonotype was recovered from a man aged 18 to 29 in good health and CMV-seronegative. The rearrangement joins TRBV5-1 to TRBJ1-1; unclear D gene. DNA for the CDR3: TGCGCCAGCAGCTTTTCGCCGGAGTTTATAGGTGGAGAAGCTTTCTTT. It is translated as CASSFSPEFIGGEAFF. Using reference TRBV5-1 and TRBJ1-1 for the parts outside the CDR3, the full variable domain is KAGVTQTPRYLIKTRGQQVTLSCSPISGHRSVSWYQQTPGQGLQFLFEYFSETQRNKGNFPGRFSGRQFSNSRSEMNVSTLELGDSALYLCASSFSPEFIGGEAFFGQGTRLTVV.